The source of this T cell receptor beta chain is a study of regulatory T cells in long-lasting Graves disease. Study-wide findings and caveats: The number of shared public clonotypes was higher in persistent patients (roughly 3,000) than new patients (about 910). Possibly, too few samples lowered accuracy. Analysis covered peripheral blood alone, not thyroid tissue.

Time point defined: persistent/refractory GD, antithyroid drugs over 5 years with positive TRAb. RNA isolated from PBMCs was used to make the TCR library. Points on this clonotype: Its specificity is unknown.

Germline assignment: CDR1 SGHVS and CDR2 FQNEAQ. There are 18 residues in the CDR3. V dropped 1 base and J dropped 4 bases, with 23 bases sitting between them. Arm-PCR with iRepertoire HTBI primers amplified the CDR3 regions for these TCR beta libraries. TCRdb itself ran the multiplex PCR reads through MiXCR, one entry per CDR3 protein. The table records roughly 500,000 distinct CDR3 sequences, about 22% of them present only once. Sample: peripheral blood mononuclear cells (PBMCs), taken when the disease was refractory, from a patient treated with antithyroid drugs. The receptor was isolated from a female donor with Graves disease. J is TRBJ2-7 and V is TRBV7-8; possible D gene TRBD1, 7 bases. The CDR3 sequence is CASSLGRTGLRGGYEQYF. DNA for the CDR3: TGTGCCAGCAGCTTAGGCCGGACAGGACTACGGGGCGGTTACGAGCAGTACTTC.